A selection of T cell receptor beta chains follows, all from one sample in a study of T-cell reconstitution after alpha-beta-depleted transplantation in children. TCRdb fed the PCR reads into MiXCR, producing one record per CDR3 protein. Of about 900,000 distinct CDR3 sequences listed, about 29% are singletons. The specimen was PBMCs, mostly from graft donor cells, collected 360 days after TCRalphabeta/CD19-depleted stem cell transplant. These receptors were obtained from a boy under two years old who had a stem cell transplant for SCID, so the T cells may come from the graft donor. Each CDR3 is given with its conserved first and last residue.

TRBV2 CASSDGDRGHVSSPLHF
TRBV20-1 CSAHRTALAPTQFF
TRBV7-8 CASSPGGDRTEAFF
TRBV5-1 CASSSHRSSSYNEQFF
TRBV20-1 CSAAGAGFYNEQFF
TRBV29-1 CSVDQTSGLGETQYF
TRBV27 CASSTRRQGVNEQYF
TRBV6-1 CASKDHLGYEQYF
TRBV2 CASSETQVRSETQYF
TRBV5-1 CASSLDRAPFYEQYF
TRBV16 CASSLGRVVGYGYTF
TRBV7-8 CASSLPREWVDTDTQYF
TRBV5-1 CASSFFGSGGDRGYEQYF
TRBV27 CASSLYGVSYEQYF
TRBV6-1 CASTTPGGASYNEQFF
TRBV12-5 CASGLRTGGSETQYF
TRBV7-2 CASSLLTGPHSPLHF
TRBV28 CASNIRNTDTQYF
TRBV4-2 CASSQAREYNEQFF
TRBV20-1 CSARDNGSSGNTIYF
TRBV28 CASSFWTDPPTDTQYF
TRBV6-5 CASSSTGGSPNEQFF
TRBV6-5 CASSYSSLTLVHEQFF
TRBV20-1 CSASFSGGYNEQFF
TRBV4-1 CASSQERSASGANVLTF
TRBV5-4 CASSMPASGGNPVPLYSYNEQFF
TRBV5-6 CASSPRTGGFWEQYF
TRBV7-8 CASSFSPSGQQETQYF
TRBV5-4 CASGPDGTGRGETQYF
TRBV6-5 CASSYAWTGVSYEQYF
TRBV12-3/TRBV12-4 CASSFSLGGRGNEQFF
TRBV12-3/TRBV12-4 CASTGGGGPPTSTDTQYF
TRBV20-1 CSARVRTGRRALHF
TRBV6-1 CASRNPGGTEAFF